This T cell receptor (beta chain) was profiled in a study of breast tumors, draining lymph nodes, adjacent tissues. Findings and limits, study-wide: Tumor TCR diversity was below lymph nodes but above nontumor tissue. The data were judged consistent with most tumor T cells coming from lymph node and expanding in tumor.

Trimming removed 0 bases from V and 0 bases from J; junction bases left unmatched: 13. From germline, CDR1 is SGHTA and CDR2 FQGNSA. CDR3 size: 20 residues. Breast cancer patients provided tissue from their axillary draining lymph nodes. Notes on this clonotype: Antigen unknown.

TCRdb analysed the multiplex PCR reads with MiXCR anew, one entry per CDR3 protein. The profile shows around 250,000 distinct CDR3 sequences, about 34% of them singletons. The sample was axillary lymph node tissue. The TCR comes from a female donor with breast cancer. Some clones in this sample may be carry-over from other donors' samples. The chain uses TRBV7-2 and TRBJ2-3; 9 bases are a match to TRBD1. The CDR3 DNA reads as TGTGCCAGCAGCTTAGCGACAGGGGGGAACGGGTATGCTAGCACAGATACGCAGTATTTT. Translation: CASSLATGGNGYASTDTQYF.